The following is a T cell receptor (beta chain) sequence with its context. Its antigen remains unidentified. V shed 4 bases and J shed 0 bases, with 13 bases lying between them. The CDR3 is 15 residues long. The V gene's germline CDR1 is SGHRS and CDR2 YFSETQ. Donor samples were obtained from healthy Caucasian individuals from Russia, aged about 6 to 95. A second about 7 to 12 cycle PCR used barcoded and J-beta primers. In TCRdb, the 5' RACE reads were re-called with MiXCR into one record per CDR3 protein. Here the sample spans approximately 1.5 million distinct CDR3 sequences, approximately 39% being singletons. This record belongs to a study of blood T cells in healthy people across ages. Study-level findings and limits: CMV status of donors was unknown, possibly confounding expanded clonotype changes.

The TCR comes from a woman in her late teens or twenties in good health. The chain links TRBV5-1 to TRBJ1-2; possible D gene TRBD1, 6 bases. Sample: blood. In nucleotides, the CDR3 is TGCGCCAGCAGCGGCGGGACATCTACTAACTATGGCTACACCTTC. Translated: CASSGGTSTNYGYTF.